The 20 T cell receptor beta chains listed next were all sequenced from one sample in a study of blood T cell repertoires in COVID-19. Clones were sequenced by immunoSEQ multiplex PCR, and TCRdb holds only the in-frame ones, with some missing. The sample contains fewer than 350,000 clones, about nine tenths of which appear only once. Sequencing was carried out using PBMCs or T cells enriched from blood (not recorded which). The source is a man between 60 and 75 years old who had recovered from COVID-19.

The V and J genes are TRBV6-5 and TRBJ2-5; TRBD2 might be the D (6 bases). This CDR3 is built from 15 residues. V lost 6 bases and J lost 5, with 19 bases in between. CDR1 is MNHEY and CDR2 is SVGAGI in the germline V gene. The CDR3 nucleotides are TGTGCCAGCAGATACGGCGGGACGGCAAGGGAGACCCAGTACTTC. Translated, it gives CASRYGGTARETQYF.

For the CDR3, the DNA is TGTGCCACCCGGGACTTTTTCAATGAGCAGTTCTTC. Amino acid sequence: CATRDFFNEQFF. V and J are TRBV24-1 and TRBJ2-1; possibly TRBD2 for D (6 bases). In germline, CDR1 is KGHDR, CDR2 SFDVKD. Trimming pared 9 bases from V and 6 bases from J, leaving 11 bases between. This CDR3 comprises 12 residues.

The chain links TRBV5-4 to TRBJ2-5; 13 nucleotides align to TRBD2. The CDR3 is 17 residues long. V was clipped by 0 bases and J by 5 bases; unmatched bases: 7. CDR1 is SGHNT and CDR2 is YYREEE in the germline V gene (reference sequence). CDR3 protein: CASSLDGLAGVGETQYF. The DNA for the CDR3 is TGTGCCAGCAGCTTGGACGGACTAGCGGGAGTAGGGGAGACCCAGTACTTC.

This chain joins TRBV18 and TRBJ2-5, with TRBD2 identical over 8 bases. This CDR3 is 14 amino acids long. With V trimmed by 3 bases and J by 2 bases, 2 bases remained unmatched. CDR1 is KGHSH and CDR2 is LQKENI in the germline V gene. The chain's CDR3 is CASSPGLEQETQYF. CDR3 in DNA: TGTGCCAGCTCACCGGGACTAGAACAAGAGACCCAGTACTTC.

As regards this clone: The sample contains more than one DNA sequence encoding this CDR3. The rearrangement joins TRBV7-2 to TRBJ1-1, with a tentative D call TRBD1 (6 bases). Germline assignment: CDR1 SGHTA and CDR2 FQGNSA. The CDR3 totals 13 residues. V gave up 4 bases and J gave up 1 base, with 7 bases separating them. The chain's CDR3 is CASSSGQNTEAFF. CDR3 sequence (DNA): TGTGCCAGCAGCTCGGGACAGAACACTGAAGCTTTCTTT.

The V call is TRBV7-9, the J call TRBJ1-4; TRBD1 might be the D (5 bases). The germline V and J ends were trimmed by 4 bases and 2 bases, with 8 bases remaining between them. Germline CDR1 and CDR2: SEHNR and FQNEAQ (reference sequence). The CDR3 is 14 amino acids. The CDR3 coding sequence is TGTGCCAGCAGCTCACGACAGACTAATGAAAAACTGTTTTTT. Its protein product is CASSSRQTNEKLFF.

J is TRBJ1-4 and V is TRBV6-5, with 9 bases lining up with TRBD1. The germline CDR1 and CDR2 sequences are MNHEY and SVGAGI. V was pared by 6 bases and J by 11 bases, with 13 bases of the junction left unmatched. The length of the CDR3 is 15 residues. In nucleotides, the CDR3 is TGTGCCAGCAGCTCCCAACAGGACAGGGGATCCAAACTGTTTTTT. The encoded protein is CASSSQQDRGSKLFF.

The chain couples TRBV6-2 or TRBV6-3 to TRBJ2-7, with a possible D match to TRBD2 (5 bases). The germline gives CDR1 MNHEY, CDR2 SVGEGT. This CDR3 contains 14 residues. The V end was cut by 5 bases, the J end by 0 bases, with 11 bases between. CDR3 bases: TGTGCCAGCAGTGGTCCGGGAAGCTCCTACGAGCAGTACTTC. This codes for CASSGPGSSYEQYF.

This chain connects TRBV3-1 (or the pseudogene TRBV3-2) to TRBJ1-1; a possible D gene is TRBD1 (5 bases). The CDR3 is 16 amino acids. V lost 0 bases and J 0 bases, leaving 11 bases between the germline ends. Germline CDR1 and CDR2: LGHDT and YNNKEL (reference sequence). The CDR3 region is CASSQDWGVMNTEAFF. CDR3 in DNA: TGTGCCAGCAGCCAAGACTGGGGGGTCATGAACACTGAAGCTTTCTTT.

CDR3 nucleotide sequence: TGTGCCACCAGTGCCGTCTGGGGGACTAGCGGGATTAGTAGCACAGATACGCAGTATTTT. This gives the protein CATSAVWGTSGISSTDTQYF. J is TRBJ2-3 and V is TRBV24-1; 13 bases match TRBD2. The V gene's germline CDR1 is KGHDR and CDR2 SFDVKD. V shed 5 bases and J 0 bases; nucleotides not matched to a gene: 13. The CDR3 extends over 20 amino acids.

The chain employs TRBV18 and TRBJ1-5; the D gene is possibly TRBD1 (5 bases). The germline V gene encodes CDR1 KGHSH and CDR2 LQKENI. This CDR3 region has 14 residues. V was trimmed by 5 bases and J by 11 bases, leaving 19 bases between them. CDR3 sequence: CASSIDRSGGAQHF. The CDR3 coding sequence is TGTGCCAGCTCAATAGACCGCTCCGGGGGGGCCCAGCATTTT.

This sequence joins TRBV11-1 and TRBJ2-1; D gene uncertain. Trimming shortened V by 6 bases and J by 2 bases, and 17 bases separated the two germline ends. In germline, CDR1 is SGHAT, CDR2 FQDESV (reference sequence). This CDR3 has 16 amino acids. The CDR3: CASSPTTIVAYNEQFF. CDR3 coding DNA: TGTGCCAGCAGTCCTACTACTATCGTCGCCTACAATGAGCAGTTCTTC. The whole variable domain, remainder taken from reference TRBV11-1 and TRBJ2-1, is EAEVAQSPRYKITEKSQAVAFWCDPISGHATLYWYRQILGQGPELLVQFQDESVVDDSQLPKDRFSAERLKGVDSTLKIQPAELGDSAMYLCASSPTTIVAYNEQFFGPGTRLTVL.

The rearrangement joins TRBV6-5 to TRBJ2-4; D is perhaps TRBD2 (5 bases). The germline gives CDR1 MNHEY, CDR2 SVGAGI. There are 14 residues in the CDR3. V lost 2 bases and J 12 bases, leaving 17 bases between the germline ends. CDR3 coding DNA: TGTGCCAGCAGTTACACCAAAGAGGGTCGGACTCAGTACTTC. Its translation: CASSYTKEGRTQYF.

The chain has TRBV2 and TRBJ1-1; no clear D. Germline CDR1 is SNHLY and CDR2 is FYNNEI. Deletions cut 0 bases from V and 7 bases from J, with 12 bases between. This CDR3 spans 14 amino acids. The CDR3 coding sequence is TGTGCCAGCAGTGAAGCTACCAGGTTAAGTGAAGCTTTCTTT. It specifies CASSEATRLSEAFF.

The V and J genes are TRBV19 and TRBJ1-3, with D unclear. The CDR3 extends over 16 amino acids. From germline, CDR1 is LNHDA and CDR2 SQIVND (reference sequence). V lost 1 base, J lost 0 bases, and 10 bases lay in between. This CDR3 reads CASSIGRRSSGNTIYF. The CDR3 DNA reads as TGTGCCAGTAGTATAGGGCGGAGGAGCTCTGGAAACACCATATATTTT.

V usage is TRBV10-3 and J usage is TRBJ2-3; unclear D gene. The CDR3 is 17 amino acids. Trimming shortened V by 0 bases and J by 4 bases, and 17 bases separated the two germline ends. Per the germline V gene, CDR1 is ENHRY and CDR2 is SYGVKD. The CDR3 coding sequence is TGTGCCATCAGTGAGTCGGCGCGAGCGATCGGTCCAGATACGCAGTATTTT. It specifies CAISESARAIGPDTQYF.

The chain joins TRBV7-2 to TRBJ1-2; 8 bases map to TRBD1. Per the germline V gene, CDR1 is SGHTA and CDR2 is FQGNSA. V shed 0 bases, J shed 3 bases, and the junction held 6 bases outside the gene matches. CDR3 length: 16 residues. The chain's CDR3 is CASSLALTGGDYGYTF. The CDR3 region has the DNA TGTGCCAGCAGCTTAGCGCTTACAGGGGGTGACTATGGCTACACCTTC.

The chain combines TRBV21-1 with TRBJ1-1; TRBD1 is the table's D call and was not checked against the DNA. TRBV21-1 is a listed pseudogene. This CDR3 region has 16 residues. The DNA for the CDR3 is TGTGCCAGCATTCGACAGGGGCGCGGTTTATCCACTGAAGCTTTCTTT. Protein: CASIRQGRGLSTEAFF.

The chain has TRBV7-2 and TRBJ2-7, with D unclear. Trimming pared 2 bases from V and 5 bases from J, leaving 13 bases between. The CDR3 has 14 residues. Germline V gives CDR1 SGHTA, CDR2 FQGNSA. The CDR3 here is CASSLLPGANEQYF. The CDR3 DNA sequence: TGTGCCAGCAGCTTACTCCCGGGTGCGAACGAGCAGTACTTC.

The chain recombines TRBV28 with TRBJ2-7; D is perhaps TRBD1 (5 bases). This CDR3 comprises 14 residues. Germline-derived CDR1 and CDR2 are MDHEN and SYDVKM. V was trimmed by 6 bases and J by 7 bases, leaving 19 bases between them. The DNA of the CDR3 is TGTGCCAGCAGCCTAACCTGGGGCCCCCGAGAGCAGTACTTC. This sequence encodes CASSLTWGPREQYF. Full variable domain (outside the CDR3, taken from reference TRBV28 and TRBJ2-7): DVKVTQSSRYLVKRTGEKVFLECVQDMDHENMFWYRQDPGLGLRLIYFSYDVKMKEKGDIPEGYSVSREKKERFSLILESASTNQTSMYLCASSLTWGPREQYFGPGTRLTVT.